The rows below give T cell receptor beta chains drawn from one sample of a study of T cell responses to AZD1222 COVID-19 vaccine. TCRdb's table, derived via immunoSEQ multiplex PCR, lists solely in-frame clones and lacks some. This sample yields 100,000 to 150,000 clones, of which about 86% are seen a single time; 15% to 20% belongs to the top ten. Specimen: peripheral blood, collected 28 days after the second AZD1222 dose. The receptors originated from an adult who received the AZD1222 COVID-19 vaccine. The CDR3 runs from the conserved cysteine through the conserved F or W. D genes are given only for firm matches. Not all rows give a size; the values are once, few, many and, for expanded clones, a class.

V,J,size,D,DNA,CDR3
TRBV27,TRBJ2-7,.,TRBD2,TGTGCCAGCAGTGTCAATAGCGGGAGGGCCTCCTACGAGCAGTACTTC,CASSVNSGRASYEQYF
TRBV10-3,TRBJ1-5,.,.,TGTGCCATCAGTGCTGGGATTACGGGTCAGCCCCAGCATTTT,CAISAGITGQPQHF
TRBV4-3,TRBJ1-2,.,.,TGCGCCAGCAGCCAGTCGGGGGTCTATGGCTACACCTTC,CASSQSGVYGYTF
TRBV7-8,TRBJ2-7,.,.,TGTGCCAGCAGCCAGCAGCGGTACGAGCAGTACTTC,CASSQQRYEQYF
TRBV20-1,TRBJ1-5,few,TRBD1,TGCAGTGCTAGTAGGGGACAGGGGGACCAGCCCCAGCATTTT,CSASRGQGDQPQHF
TRBV7-8,TRBJ1-5,few,.,TGTGCCAGCAGCTTAGATCGGGGGCCCCAGCATTTT,CASSLDRGPQHF
TRBV3-1/TRBV3-2,TRBJ2-1,once,.,TGTGCCAGCAGCCAAGATGGGCGGGACTTATACAATGAGCAGTTCTTC,CASSQDGRDLYNEQFF
TRBV11-2,TRBJ2-5,.,TRBD2,TGTGCCAGCAGCTTACGACTAGCACAAGAGACCCAGTACTTC,CASSLRLAQETQYF
TRBV24-1,TRBJ2-3,.,TRBD1,TGTGCCACCAGTGATCCAGGACAGGGGACCACAGATACGCAGTATTTT,CATSDPGQGTTDTQYF
TRBV7-9,TRBJ2-7,.,TRBD1,TGTGCCAGCAGCTTAGAGGACAGGGGGATGCACGAGCAGTACTTC,CASSLEDRGMHEQYF
TRBV7-6,TRBJ2-2,.,TRBD1,TGTGCCAGCAGCGCCGGACAGGGGAACACCGGGGAGCTGTTTTTT,CASSAGQGNTGELFF
TRBV3-1/TRBV3-2,TRBJ1-5,.,.,TGTGCCAGCAGCCAAGATGCTGGGAGCAATCAGCCCCAGCATTTT,CASSQDAGSNQPQHF
TRBV5-4,TRBJ2-2,.,TRBD2,TGTGCCAGCAGCCCGGTGGCGGGGGGACACACCGGGGAGCTGTTTTTT,CASSPVAGGHTGELFF
TRBV5-1,TRBJ2-1,.,TRBD2,TGCGCCAGCAGCCCGGCAATAGCGGGAGCGGTATACAATGAGCAGTTCTTC,CASSPAIAGAVYNEQFF
TRBV7-3,TRBJ2-1,.,.,TGTGCCAGCGGGACAAGCGGTAATGAGCAGTTCTTC,CASGTSGNEQFF
TRBV4-3,TRBJ2-7,.,TRBD2,TGCGCCAGCAGCCAAGGGGGGGGTGATGTCTACGAGCAGTACTTC,CASSQGGGDVYEQYF
TRBV2,TRBJ1-5,.,.,TGTGCCAGCAGTCCCGACAGGAACAATCAGCCCCAGCATTTT,CASSPDRNNQPQHF
TRBV6-5,TRBJ1-2,.,.,TGTGCCAGCAGTTACTCGTCCCCTTCTGTCTATGGCTACACCTTC,CASSYSSPSVYGYTF
TRBV6-5,TRBJ1-1,few,.,TGTGCCAGCAGTCCGACGGACCGCGAAAAAGCTTTCTTT,CASSPTDREKAFF
TRBV19,TRBJ2-4,once,TRBD2,TGTGCCAGTAGGATTATAGCGGGAGAAAACATTCAGTACTTC,CASRIIAGENIQYF
TRBV7-9,TRBJ2-7,.,.,TGTGCCAGCAGCCGGCTCTACGAGCAGTACTTC,CASSRLYEQYF
TRBV7-9,TRBJ2-2,.,.,TGTGCCAGCAGCTCACCCAGACGGGCGACCGGGGAGCTGTTTTTT,CASSSPRRATGELFF
TRBV7-9,TRBJ1-2,.,TRBD1,TGTGCCAGCACCGGACAGGGCGGTGGCTACACCTTC,CASTGQGGGYTF
TRBV6-5,TRBJ1-1,.,.,TGTGCCAGCAGCCCCCCAGGGCCCACTGAAGCTTTCTTT,CASSPPGPTEAFF